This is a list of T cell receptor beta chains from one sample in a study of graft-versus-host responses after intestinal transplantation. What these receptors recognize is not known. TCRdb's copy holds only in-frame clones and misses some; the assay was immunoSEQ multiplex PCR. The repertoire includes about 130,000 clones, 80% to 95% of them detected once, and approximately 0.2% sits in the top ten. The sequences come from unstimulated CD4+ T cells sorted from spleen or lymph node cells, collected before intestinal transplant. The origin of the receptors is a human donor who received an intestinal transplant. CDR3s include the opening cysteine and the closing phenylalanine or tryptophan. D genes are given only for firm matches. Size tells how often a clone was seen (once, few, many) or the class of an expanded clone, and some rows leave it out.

TGTGCCAGCTCACTGTCCAAGGACAGGTATGGCTACACCTTC	CASSLSKDRYGYTF	TRBV18	TRBJ1-2	.	TRBD1
TGTGCCAGCAGTTTGGCAAGGACCGGGGAGCTGTTTTTT	CASSLARTGELFF	TRBV6-5	TRBJ2-2	few	.
TGTGCCAGCTCAACCGGGACTAGCGTTCAAGAGACCCAGTACTTC	CASSTGTSVQETQYF	TRBV18	TRBJ2-5	.	TRBD2
TGTGCCAGCAGTTACCCCCCCGGGACAGGGGGCAATGAGCAGTTCTTC	CASSYPPGTGGNEQFF	TRBV6-6	TRBJ2-1	.	TRBD1
TGTGCCAGCAGTGCCGACAGTGAAGGCTACACCTTC	CASSADSEGYTF	TRBV7-9	TRBJ1-2	.	.
TGTGCCAGCAGCTTAAGGGGGGGCGACAATGAGCAGTTCTTC	CASSLRGGDNEQFF	TRBV7-3	TRBJ2-1	.	.
TGTGCCAGTAGTATAAATGAACAGGGGAGAGTTGCTCCAGGGGGGAAGACCCAGTACTTC	CASSINEQGRVAPGGKTQYF	TRBV19	TRBJ2-5	once	.
TGTGCCAGCAGCTTAATGGATGAGCAGTTCTTC	CASSLMDEQFF	TRBV7-8	TRBJ2-1	.	.
TGCGCCAGCAGCCCAGGGGGCTCAGTAGGAAACACCATATATTTT	CASSPGGSVGNTIYF	TRBV5-1	TRBJ1-3	.	TRBD1
TGTGCCAGCAGCCCGCAAAATATTGGCACTGAAGCTTTCTTT	CASSPQNIGTEAFF	TRBV7-8	TRBJ1-1	once	.
TGCGCCAGCAGCCATCTGTGGGGGGGCCAAGAGACCCAGTACTTC	CASSHLWGGQETQYF	TRBV4-1	TRBJ2-5	.	TRBD2
TGTGCCAGCAGCTCCGGGACTAGCGGGATCGATGAGCAGTTCTTC	CASSSGTSGIDEQFF	TRBV7-9	TRBJ2-1	few	TRBD2
TGTGCCAGTAGTACGACGGGACTAGCGGGAGGTACTACCGGGGAGCTGTTTTTT	CASSTTGLAGGTTGELFF	TRBV19	TRBJ2-2	once	TRBD2
TGTGCCAGCTCGCCGGACAGGGGACCCTTGGCAACTAATGAAAAACTGTTTTTT	CASSPDRGPLATNEKLFF	TRBV18	TRBJ1-4	.	TRBD1
TGTGCCAGCTCACCATTGGCTAGCTTCTCCTACGAGCAGTACTTC	CASSPLASFSYEQYF	TRBV18	TRBJ2-7	.	.
TGCGCCAGCAGCTTGGTTGTGGGGAGGGGAGCTTTCTTT	CASSLVVGRGAFF	TRBV5-1	TRBJ1-1	once	.
TGTGCCAGCAGTGTCGTACTAGCGGAGTTCCCCACCTACGAGCAGTACTTC	CASSVVLAEFPTYEQYF	TRBV6-1	TRBJ2-7	.	TRBD2
TGTGCCAGCAGCACTGGGGATGGTGGCTACACCTTC	CASSTGDGGYTF	TRBV5-4	TRBJ1-2	few	.
TGTGCCAGCAGCGAATGGACAGGGGTCACAGATACGCAGTATTTT	CASSEWTGVTDTQYF	TRBV9	TRBJ2-3	.	TRBD1
TGTGCCAGCAGCTTAGGGACTAGCCGAAACAATGAGCAGTTCTTC	CASSLGTSRNNEQFF	TRBV7-6	TRBJ2-1	once	TRBD2
TGTGCCAGCAGTTCTCAGGGGGCCTCGGACACCGGGGAGCTGTTTTTT	CASSSQGASDTGELFF	TRBV27	TRBJ2-2	.	TRBD1
TGCGCCAGCAGCTCTACAGGTTACGAGCAGTACTTC	CASSSTGYEQYF	TRBV5-1	TRBJ2-7	.	.
TGTGCCAGCAGCCCCCGGGCCCTCTACCCCTACGAGCAGTACTTC	CASSPRALYPYEQYF	TRBV7-2	TRBJ2-7	once	.
TGTGCCAGTAAACTAGCGGGAGATATCTACGAGCAGTACTTC	CASKLAGDIYEQYF	TRBV28	TRBJ2-7	.	TRBD2
TGTGCCAGCTCACCACCCGGCAGGGGTAACACTGAAGCTTTCTTT	CASSPPGRGNTEAFF	TRBV18	TRBJ1-1	.	.
TGCGCCAGCAGCTTGGACGGAGATTACGAGCAGTACTTC	CASSLDGDYEQYF	TRBV5-1	TRBJ2-7	.	.
TGTGCCAGTAGTATAGTGGGAAGGGGGCGTAGGAGCAATCAGCCCCAGCATTTT	CASSIVGRGRRSNQPQHF	TRBV19	TRBJ1-5	.	TRBD1
TGTGCCAGCAGCTTAGGTTCGACCGGCAATCAGCCCCAGCATTTT	CASSLGSTGNQPQHF	TRBV11-2	TRBJ1-5	.	.
TGCGCCAGCAGCCCGGAGGATTATTCCGGGGTCGCGGGAGAGACCCAGTACTTC	CASSPEDYSGVAGETQYF	TRBV5-1	TRBJ2-5	.	.
TGTGCCAGCTCACCGGTCAACTCTGGGGCCAACGTCCTGACTTTC	CASSPVNSGANVLTF	TRBV18	TRBJ2-6	.	.
TGCGCCAGCAGCCCCCAGGTTCCTGGAAACACCATATATTTT	CASSPQVPGNTIYF	TRBV5-1	TRBJ1-3	.	.
TGTGCCAGCTCACAAGGACTAGCGGACTGGTCCGAGCAGTACTTC	CASSQGLADWSEQYF	TRBV18	TRBJ2-7	.	TRBD2
TGTGCCAGCAGTTTATCGCCCCGAACCTACGAGCAGTACTTC	CASSLSPRTYEQYF	TRBV28	TRBJ2-7	.	.
TGTGCCAGCAGTAAGGAGGCACTAGCTAAGCAGTACTTC	CASSKEALAKQYF	TRBV7-8	TRBJ2-7	.	.
TGTGCCAGCTCACCTCAGGTAGTGGGAGGGCCTATCAATGAGCAGTTCTTC	CASSPQVVGGPINEQFF	TRBV18	TRBJ2-1	.	TRBD2
TGTGCCAGCAGTGAAATTAGGGCCGCCTACGAGCAGTACTTC	CASSEIRAAYEQYF	TRBV2	TRBJ2-7	.	.
TGTGCCAGCAGTGGACACTTTAGCAATCAGCCCCAGCATTTT	CASSGHFSNQPQHF	TRBV25-1	TRBJ1-5	.	.
TGTGCCAGCAGCGTAGGCCTAGCGGGAGGTCTCACAGATACGCAGTATTTT	CASSVGLAGGLTDTQYF	TRBV9	TRBJ2-3	.	TRBD2
TGTGCCAGCAGTTACTCGACACAGCGCCTGAACACTGAAGCTTTCTTT	CASSYSTQRLNTEAFF	TRBV6-5	TRBJ1-1	.	.
TGTGCCAGCAGTTCCTTAGCGGGGGGAAGCTACAATGAGCAGTTCTTC	CASSSLAGGSYNEQFF	TRBV28	TRBJ2-1	.	TRBD2
TGTGCCAGCAGTAAAAGAGGGGGCGCTGAAGCTTTCTTT	CASSKRGGAEAFF	TRBV7-3	TRBJ1-1	.	TRBD1
TGTGCCAGCAGCGACCCCGGGACAGGGAATGGCTACACCTTC	CASSDPGTGNGYTF	TRBV7-9	TRBJ1-2	.	TRBD1
TGTGCCAGCAGCTTAACTAAGGGGGCGAATGAGCAGTTCTTC	CASSLTKGANEQFF	TRBV7-9	TRBJ2-1	.	TRBD1
TGTGCCAGCAGTTACTCAAACAGGCCCCAAGAGACCCAGTACTTC	CASSYSNRPQETQYF	TRBV6-5	TRBJ2-5	.	.
TGTGCCAGTAGTATCCCAGCTAGCGGACAAGAGGCCCAGTACTTC	CASSIPASGQEAQYF	TRBV19	TRBJ2-5	.	TRBD2
TGTGCCAGCACTAGCGGCACAGATACGCAGTATTTT	CASTSGTDTQYF	TRBV6-1	TRBJ2-3	.	.
TGTGCCAGCAGCTTTCGGGACATCTCTGGAAACACCATATATTTT	CASSFRDISGNTIYF	TRBV5-6	TRBJ1-3	few	.
TGTGCCAGCAGTTTTTGGCCAGGCACAGATACGCAGTATTTT	CASSFWPGTDTQYF	TRBV27	TRBJ2-3	.	.
TGTGCCAGCAGCCAAATTGGCGGTCCCGGGGAGCTGTTTTTT	CASSQIGGPGELFF	TRBV4-2	TRBJ2-2	.	.
TGTGCCAGCAGCCTCAACTACGAGCAGTACTTC	CASSLNYEQYF	TRBV5-4	TRBJ2-7	.	.
TGTGCCAGCAGACGAGAGAGGGGTCCCCTCTACGAGCAGTACTTC	CASRRERGPLYEQYF	TRBV27	TRBJ2-7	.	.
TGCGCCAGCAGCGAAGCTCCCGGGACCGGACGTTTCTTC	CASSEAPGTGRFF	TRBV5-1	TRBJ2-1	.	.
TGTGCCAGCAGCTCGACAGGGGGCAGGTTGAATGAGCAGTTCTTC	CASSSTGGRLNEQFF	TRBV7-3	TRBJ2-1	.	TRBD1
TGTGCCAGCTCAGGACAGTTTGGCTACACCTTC	CASSGQFGYTF	TRBV6-1	TRBJ1-2	.	.
TGTGCCAGCAGCTTAAGTAGCGGGAGTCCCTACGAGCAGTACTTC	CASSLSSGSPYEQYF	TRBV7-3	TRBJ2-7	.	TRBD2
TGTGCCAGCAGACTAGCGGGAGGCACCGGGGAGCTGTTTTTT	CASRLAGGTGELFF	TRBV6-1	TRBJ2-2	.	TRBD2